This entry concerns a single T cell receptor beta chain. Its antigen is currently unknown. TCRdb recomputed calls from the 5' RACE reads with MiXCR, one row per CDR3 protein. This sample has around 110,000 distinct CDR3 sequences, with approximately 17% found just once. This specimen belongs to a study of T-cell memory formation after mild COVID-19. Study-level information: In these data, TCR clusters were largely donor specific. The study, taken as a whole, reports: Clones contracting over day 15 to 85 were CD4/CD8 balanced, with later expanders leaning CD4+.

The CDR3 is made up of 15 amino acids. Trimming removed 0 bases at V and 4 bases at J, with 11 bases between. Germline CDR1 reads MNHNS; CDR2 reads SASEGT. This sequence originates from an adult woman who had mild COVID-19 (a few samples of this study predate the infection). Cell type and time point are not known. The chain joins TRBV6-1 to TRBJ2-3, with D maybe TRBD1 (6 bases). The sample comprised PBMCs or a T cell subset sorted from them (not recorded which). The CDR3 nucleotides read TGTGCCAGCAGTGAAGCCCAGGGGTGGGCAGATACGCAGTATTTT. Amino acid sequence: CASSEAQGWADTQYF.